These 6 T cell receptor beta chains came from one sample sequenced in a study of beta chain features in type 1 diabetes. Regarding the study as a whole: Moderate yet significant TCRB CDR3 shortening was seen in Type 1 diabetes patients in all four CD4+ subsets.

Every isolated RNA sample was fully reverse transcribed, so sequencing captured expressed TCRB transcripts. This table comes from immunoSEQ multiplex PCR, and its TCRdb copy is limited to in-frame clones, with some not included. The sample contains about 740,000 clones, 13% of which appear only once. For these TCRs, the target antigens are not known. The material sequenced was naive CD4+ T cells from blood. These receptors were taken from a man aged 18 to 30 with type 1 diabetes.

This chain connects TRBV12-5 to TRBJ2-5; unclear D gene. This CDR3 has 16 residues. Germline-derived CDR1 and CDR2 are LGHNT and FRNRAP. The V end was cut by 2 bases, the J end by 0 bases, with 13 bases between. The CDR3 nucleotides read TGTGCTAGTGGTTTGTTTGGAAACAGCCACCAAGAGACCCAGTACTTC. Encoded protein: CASGLFGNSHQETQYF.

In its sample, this clone was seen a few times. The chain couples TRBV13 to TRBJ1-2; 7 nucleotides agree with TRBD1. The germline gives CDR1 PRHDT, CDR2 FYEKMQ (reference sequence). Unmatched junction bases numbered 6, after V lost 4 bases and J lost 4 bases. The CDR3 contains 14 residues. The CDR3 spells CASSSRDRTYGYTF. DNA for the CDR3: TGTGCCAGCAGCTCGAGGGACAGAACCTATGGCTACACCTTC.

The rearrangement links TRBV23-1 to TRBJ1-6; the match to TRBD1 covers 7 bases. TRBV23-1 is filed as an ORF, its function uncertain. CDR3 size: 18 residues. V trimming: 3 bases; J trimming: 1 base; junction bases outside the gene matches: 9. In DNA form, the CDR3 reads TGCGCCAGCAGTCAGCTCCGACAGGGCGGTTCCTATAATTCACCCCTCCACTTT. Translated, it gives CASSQLRQGGSYNSPLHF.

This clone was seen only a few times. This rearrangement joins TRBV5-4 to TRBJ1-2, with D unclear. The CDR3 consists of 13 residues. V was cut by 2 bases and J by 2 bases, with 7 bases left in between. Germline loops: CDR1 SGHNT, CDR2 YYREEE (reference sequence). CDR3 in amino acids: CASSFSENYGYTF. The CDR3 nucleotides are TGTGCCAGCAGCTTCTCCGAGAACTATGGCTACACCTTC.

The chain is built from TRBV10-2 and TRBJ2-3; D is unclear. Trimming cost V 0 bases and J 5 bases, with 3 bases left between them. The CDR3 spans 12 residues. The V gene's germline CDR1 is WSHSY and CDR2 SAAADI. CDR3 in DNA: TGCGCCAGCAGTGAGTCGAAAGATACGCAGTATTTT. Translation: CASSESKDTQYF.

This clone has only a few counts. The CDR3: CASSPDRVEGYTF. CDR3 nucleotides: TGTGCCAGCAGTCCGGACAGGGTGGAAGGCTACACCTTC. This chain connects TRBV6-5 to TRBJ1-2; 8 bases line up with TRBD1. The germline gives CDR1 MNHEY, CDR2 SVGAGI. The CDR3 runs to 13 residues. J gave up 8 bases and V 5 bases, and 7 bases lay outside the gene matches.